This T cell receptor beta chain was retrieved from a study of blood T cell repertoires in COVID-19. Study at large: The study drew acute and convalescent COVID-19 samples from the United States, Italy and Spain. PBMCs, B-cell-depleted T cells, or T cells were the source of the cDNA or gDNA that made up the material.

The authors' processing: Reference gene primer amplification in the assay estimated nucleated cell counts. TCRdb keeps only in-frame clones here, not all; method: immunoSEQ multiplex PCR. That table gives V, J and clone size, and the DNA gave D and trimming. The table has some 130,000 clones, around 89% seen once. The CDR3 is 16 amino acids. Trimming at V came to 1 base and at J to 9 bases, leaving 11 bases not matched to a gene. The V gene's germline CDR1 is LGHNA and CDR2 YSLEER. The chain has TRBV4-3 and TRBJ2-2; 7 nucleotides agree with TRBD1. Sequencing input: peripheral blood. This receptor was obtained from a man aged 55 to 70 with active or convalescent COVID-19. The chain's CDR3 is CASSQAATGRSRELFF. CDR3 nucleotide sequence: TGCGCCAGCAGCCAAGCAGCGACAGGGAGATCCCGGGAGCTGTTTTTT.